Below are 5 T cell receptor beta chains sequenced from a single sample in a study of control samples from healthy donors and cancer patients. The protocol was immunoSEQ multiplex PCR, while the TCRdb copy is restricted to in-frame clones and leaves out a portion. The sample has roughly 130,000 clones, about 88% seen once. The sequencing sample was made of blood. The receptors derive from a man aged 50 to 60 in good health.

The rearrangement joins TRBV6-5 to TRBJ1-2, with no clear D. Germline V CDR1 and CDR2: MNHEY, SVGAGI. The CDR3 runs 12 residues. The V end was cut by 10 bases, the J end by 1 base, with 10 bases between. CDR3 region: CATSGLNYGYTF. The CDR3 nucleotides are TGTGCCACCTCCGGACTTAACTATGGCTACACCTTC.

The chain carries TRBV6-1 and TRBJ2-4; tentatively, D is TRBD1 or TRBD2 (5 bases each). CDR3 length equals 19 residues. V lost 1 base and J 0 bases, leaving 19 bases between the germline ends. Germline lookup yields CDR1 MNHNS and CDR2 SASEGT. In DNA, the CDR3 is TGTGCCAGCAGTGAAGTCAACCCCGGGGCAGTAATAGCCAAAAACATTCAGTACTTC. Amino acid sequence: CASSEVNPGAVIAKNIQYF.

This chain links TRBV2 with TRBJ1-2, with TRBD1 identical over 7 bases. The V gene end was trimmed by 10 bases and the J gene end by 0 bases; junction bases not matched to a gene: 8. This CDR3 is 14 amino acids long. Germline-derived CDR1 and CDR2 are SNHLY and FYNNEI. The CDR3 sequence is CANQKTGANYGYTF. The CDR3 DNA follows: TGTGCCAACCAGAAAACAGGGGCTAACTATGGCTACACCTTC. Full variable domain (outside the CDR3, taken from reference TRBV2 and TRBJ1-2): EPEVTQTPSHQVTQMGQEVILRCVPISNHLYFYWYRQILGQKVEFLVSFYNNEISEKSEIFDDQFSVERPDGSNFTLKIRSTKLEDSAMYFCANQKTGANYGYTFGSGTRLTVV.

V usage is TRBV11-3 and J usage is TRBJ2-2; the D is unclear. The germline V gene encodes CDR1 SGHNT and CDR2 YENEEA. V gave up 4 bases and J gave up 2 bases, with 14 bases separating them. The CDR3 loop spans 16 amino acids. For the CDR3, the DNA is TGTGCCAGCAGCTGGGCCGGAGAGGTTAACACCGGGGAGCTGTTTTTT. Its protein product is CASSWAGEVNTGELFF.

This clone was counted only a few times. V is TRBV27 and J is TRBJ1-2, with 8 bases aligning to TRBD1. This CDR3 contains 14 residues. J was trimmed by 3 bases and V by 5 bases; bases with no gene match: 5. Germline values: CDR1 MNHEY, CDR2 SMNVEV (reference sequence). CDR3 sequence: CASSGQGRDYGYTF. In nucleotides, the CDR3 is TGTGCCAGCAGTGGACAGGGTAGGGACTATGGCTACACCTTC.